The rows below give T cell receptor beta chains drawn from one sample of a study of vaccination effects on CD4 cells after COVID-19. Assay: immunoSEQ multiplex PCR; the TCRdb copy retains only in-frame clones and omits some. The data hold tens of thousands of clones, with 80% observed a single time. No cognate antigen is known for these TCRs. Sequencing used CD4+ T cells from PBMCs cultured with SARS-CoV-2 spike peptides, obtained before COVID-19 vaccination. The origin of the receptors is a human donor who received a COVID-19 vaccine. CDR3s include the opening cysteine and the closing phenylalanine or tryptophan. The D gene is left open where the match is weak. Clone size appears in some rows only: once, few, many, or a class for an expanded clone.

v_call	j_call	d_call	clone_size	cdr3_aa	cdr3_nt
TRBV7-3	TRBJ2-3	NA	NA	CASSLPGSTDTQYF	TGTGCCAGCAGCTTACCGGGATCCACAGATACGCAGTATTTT
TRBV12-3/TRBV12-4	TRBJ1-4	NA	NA	CASRDNNEKLFF	TGTGCCAGCAGGGATAATAATGAAAAACTGTTTTTT
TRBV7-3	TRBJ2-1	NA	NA	CASSFGTNNEQFF	TGTGCCAGCAGCTTCGGGACCAACAATGAGCAGTTCTTC
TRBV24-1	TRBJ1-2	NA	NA	CATSDTGGYGYTF	TGTGCCACCAGTGATACAGGAGGCTATGGCTACACCTTC
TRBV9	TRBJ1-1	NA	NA	CASSVADLRGRPEAFF	TGTGCCAGCAGCGTAGCCGACCTCAGGGGAAGGCCTGAAGCTTTCTTT
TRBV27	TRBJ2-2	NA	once	CASSFRQGELFF	TGTGCCAGCAGTTTTAGGCAGGGGGAGCTGTTTTTT
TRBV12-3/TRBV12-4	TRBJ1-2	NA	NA	CAAWRASYGYTF	TGTGCCGCGTGGCGCGCGAGCTATGGCTACACCTTC
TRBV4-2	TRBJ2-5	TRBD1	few	CASSQGQGTAEEETQYF	TGTGCCAGCAGCCAGGGACAGGGGACCGCGGAAGAAGAGACCCAGTACTTC
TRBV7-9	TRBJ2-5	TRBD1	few	CASSLGTGGETQYF	TGTGCCAGCAGCTTGGGAACAGGGGGAGAGACCCAGTACTTC
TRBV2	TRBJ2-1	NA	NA	CASSPGLANNEQFF	TGTGCCAGCAGTCCGGGACTGGCGAACAATGAGCAGTTCTTC
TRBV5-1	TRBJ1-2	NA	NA	CASRLGTPYGYTF	TGCGCCAGCAGACTCGGGACTCCCTATGGCTACACCTTC
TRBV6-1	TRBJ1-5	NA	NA	CASSDRLSNQPQHF	TGTGCCAGCAGTGACCGGCTTAGCAATCAGCCCCAGCATTTT
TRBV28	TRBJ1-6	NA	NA	CASSLRISPLHF	TGTGCCAGCAGTTTGAGGATTTCACCCCTCCACTTT
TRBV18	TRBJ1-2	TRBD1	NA	CASSTGAGYGYTF	TGTGCCAGCTCAACAGGGGCCGGCTATGGCTACACCTTC
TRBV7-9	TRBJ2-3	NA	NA	CASSLVGGTDTQYF	TGTGCCAGCAGCTTAGTAGGGGGAACAGATACGCAGTATTTT
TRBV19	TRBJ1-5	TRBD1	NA	CASSTGQGPTRPQHF	TGTGCCAGTAGTACAGGACAGGGCCCAACGCGGCCCCAGCATTTT
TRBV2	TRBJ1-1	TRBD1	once	CASTGQGNTEAFF	TGTGCCAGCACGGGACAGGGGAACACTGAAGCTTTCTTT